This entry lists 31 T cell receptor beta chains sequenced from one sample in a study of blood T cell repertoires in COVID-19. Clones were read by immunoSEQ multiplex PCR, and TCRdb kept only the in-frame ones, dropping some. The data contain roughly 240,000 clones, roughly four fifths of them singletons. What was sequenced was PBMCs or T cells enriched from blood (not recorded which). The receptors originated from a woman in her thirties or forties who had been exposed to COVID-19.

This chain joins TRBV9 and TRBJ2-7; D is possibly TRBD2 (5 bases). Looked up from germline, CDR1 is SGDLS and CDR2 is YYNGEE. The CDR3 has 12 amino acids. V was pared by 4 bases and J by 6 bases, with 11 bases between. The CDR3 nucleotides are TGTGCCAGCAGCCCGGGCCGGGGCGAGCAGTACTTC. It specifies CASSPGRGEQYF.

The chain links TRBV7-9 to TRBJ1-2; D is unclear. The CDR3 spans 13 residues. V was trimmed by 6 bases and J by 7 bases, leaving 15 bases between them. Germline V gene lookup returns CDR1 SEHNR and CDR2 FQNEAQ (reference sequence). CDR3 sequence reads: CASSTSGGIGYTF. CDR3 bases: TGTGCCAGCAGTACGAGTGGAGGGATTGGCTACACCTTC.

This sequence joins TRBV9 and TRBJ1-2, with TRBD1 matching 7 bases. Germline CDR1 SGDLS, CDR2 YYNGEE. Trimming at V came to 0 bases and at J to 5 bases, leaving 4 bases not matched to a gene. This CDR3 has 14 residues. In DNA, the CDR3 is TGTGCCAGCAGCGTAGTGACAGGGCCGTATGGCTACACCTTC. Translation: CASSVVTGPYGYTF. The entire variable domain, with the rest obtained from reference TRBV9 and TRBJ1-2, is as follows: DSGVTQTPKHLITATGQRVTLRCSPRSGDLSVYWYQQSLDQGLQFLIQYYNGEERAKGNILERFSAQQFPDLHSELNLSSLELGDSALYFCASSVVTGPYGYTFGSGTRLTVV.

The gene calls are TRBV28 and TRBJ2-3; TRBD1 agrees at 7 bases. Germline CDR1 and CDR2: MDHEN and SYDVKM. This CDR3 is 14 amino acids long. V gave up 6 bases and J gave up 3 bases; unmatched junction bases: 6. This CDR3 reads CASSLRGLTDTQYF. Here the CDR3 DNA reads TGTGCCAGCAGCCTAAGGGGGCTGACAGATACGCAGTATTTT.

V is TRBV6-2 or TRBV6-3 and J is TRBJ2-7, with D possibly being TRBD1 (5 bases). Trimming left V 4 bases short and J 7 bases short, with 14 bases between. The CDR3 is 13 residues long. Germline V lookup: CDR1 MNHEY, CDR2 SVGEGT. The CDR3 loop is CASSWSGSREQYF. For the CDR3, the DNA is TGTGCCAGCAGTTGGTCAGGGTCACGGGAGCAGTACTTC.

The CDR3: CASSEGRSAGYTF. In nucleotides, the CDR3 is TGTGCCAGCAGTGAAGGCAGGTCGGCTGGCTACACCTTC. The chain couples TRBV6-1 to TRBJ1-2; no firm D call. V was cut by 1 base and J by 7 bases, with 10 bases left in between. Germline V gives CDR1 MNHNS, CDR2 SASEGT. The CDR3 runs 13 residues.

This clone has only one observation. J is TRBJ2-7 and V is TRBV5-1; tentative D call: TRBD1 (6 bases). The V gene's germline CDR1 is SGHRS and CDR2 YFSETQ. CDR3 size: 16 residues. Trimming shortened V by 4 bases and J by 2 bases, and 19 bases separated the two germline ends. CDR3 DNA sequence: TGCGCCAGCAGCCCAACAGGGACCGCGGGTCCCTACGAGCAGTACTTC. Amino acid sequence: CASSPTGTAGPYEQYF. Variable domain in full (rest from reference TRBV5-1 and TRBJ2-7): KAGVTQTPRYLIKTRGQQVTLSCSPISGHRSVSWYQQTPGQGLQFLFEYFSETQRNKGNFPGRFSGRQFSNSRSEMNVSTLELGDSALYLCASSPTGTAGPYEQYFGPGTRLTVT.

The chain carries TRBV5-1 and TRBJ2-7; 8 bases map to TRBD2. This CDR3 region has 15 residues. V was pared by 0 bases and J by 6 bases, with 8 bases of the junction left unmatched. Germline lookup yields CDR1 SGHRS and CDR2 YFSETQ. CDR3 in amino acids: CASSLVGLAGSEQYF. The CDR3 nucleotides read TGCGCCAGCAGCTTGGTAGGGTTAGCGGGGTCCGAGCAGTACTTC.

The CDR3 sequence is CASSFRSGQPRSGANVLTF. The DNA for the CDR3 is TGTGCCAGCAGCTTCCGTTCGGGACAGCCCCGATCTGGGGCCAACGTCCTGACTTTC. This sequence joins TRBV5-6 and TRBJ2-6, with 7 bases aligning to TRBD1. This CDR3 contains 19 residues. Germline V gives CDR1 SGHDT, CDR2 YYEEEE. After removal of 2 bases from V and 1 base from J, the junction contained 12 bases not matched to a gene.

This clone has only a few counts. V is TRBV5-1 and J is TRBJ1-6, with 9 positions matching TRBD1. V lost 4 bases to trimming and J lost 2 bases; unmatched junction nucleotides: 4. In germline, CDR1 is SGHRS, CDR2 YFSETQ. CDR3 length equals 16 residues. CDR3 amino acids: CASSIQGAPYNSPLHF. CDR3 DNA: TGCGCCAGCAGCATACAGGGGGCTCCCTATAATTCACCCCTCCACTTT.

The chain employs TRBV29-1 and TRBJ2-2, with D tentatively TRBD2 (5 bases). With 4 bases removed from V and 1 base from J, the gap between germline ends came to 10 bases. Germline-derived CDR1 and CDR2 are SQVTM and ANQGSEA. CDR3 length: 14 amino acids. The CDR3, as DNA: TGCAGCGTTGGGGAAGGACTGAACACCGGGGAGCTGTTTTTT. Its protein product is CSVGEGLNTGELFF.

The V and J genes are TRBV18 and TRBJ2-5; 7 bases map to TRBD2. Germline V gene sequence: CDR1 KGHSH, CDR2 LQKENI. This CDR3 has 15 amino acids. After removal of 10 bases from V and 2 bases from J, the junction contained 13 bases not matched to a gene. CDR3 amino acids: CATQERGLSQETQYF. In DNA, the CDR3 is TGTGCCACCCAGGAGCGGGGACTTTCTCAAGAGACCCAGTACTTC.

CDR3 nucleotides: TGTGCCTGGGTTAGCGGGGGGGTCGCAGATACGCAGTATTTT. It codes for CAWVSGGVADTQYF. This chain connects TRBV30 to TRBJ2-3, with TRBD2 matching 11 bases. CDR1 GTSNPN and CDR2 SVGIG come from the germline V gene (reference sequence). The V segment lost 5 bases and the J segment 4 bases; nucleotides outside the gene matches: 5. The CDR3 has 14 amino acids.

The V gene is TRBV18, the J gene TRBJ2-2; 8 bases are a match to TRBD1. This CDR3 region has 16 residues. The germline gives CDR1 KGHSH, CDR2 LQKENI. Trimming took 6 bases from V and 6 from J; bases not matched to a gene: 12. CDR3 bases: TGTGCCAGCTCCGAGGACAGGGTAAAGATTTCCGGGGAGCTGTTTTTT. Translated: CASSEDRVKISGELFF.

This chain links TRBV15 with TRBJ1-5; 7 positions agree with TRBD1. This CDR3 has 14 amino acids. Germline V gene lookup returns CDR1 LNHNV and CDR2 YYDKDF (reference sequence). The trim removed 3 bases at V and 4 bases at J, leaving 3 bases unmatched. CDR3 bases: TGTGCCACCAGCAGGGGACAGAATAATCAGCCCCAGCATTTT. This translates into CATSRGQNNQPQHF.

The genes are TRBV12-3 or TRBV12-4 and TRBJ1-3; D gene ambiguous. The CDR3 totals 13 residues. Trimming left V 8 bases short and J 3 bases short, with 11 bases between. The CDR3 is CASGRELGNTIYF. CDR3 DNA sequence: TGTGCCAGCGGCCGGGAGCTTGGAAACACCATATATTTT.

The rearrangement uses TRBV10-3 and TRBJ1-4; 8 bases fit TRBD1. The germline gives CDR1 ENHRY, CDR2 SYGVKD. Germline trimming cut 5 bases from V and 3 bases from J; bases unmatched to any gene: 2. CDR3 length equals 14 residues. CDR3 in DNA: TGTGCCATCAGTCAGGGGGCGGCTAATGAAAAACTGTTTTTT. Its translation is CAISQGAANEKLFF.

The chain couples TRBV11-2 to TRBJ2-7, with a weak D call TRBD2 (6 bases). CDR1 and CDR2 from the germline V gene are SGHAT and FQNNGV. V was shortened by 5 bases and J by 2 bases, with 10 bases between the two germline ends. The CDR3 is made up of 13 amino acids. The CDR3 region is CASSPGGPYEQYF. CDR3 nucleotides: TGTGCCAGCAGCCCCGGGGGTCCCTACGAGCAGTACTTC.

V is TRBV5-1 and J is TRBJ2-1; a weak D match, TRBD1 (6 bases). CDR3 size: 14 residues. CDR1 is SGHRS and CDR2 is YFSETQ in the germline V gene. Trimming pared 3 bases from V and 5 bases from J, leaving 12 bases between. CDR3 DNA sequence: TGCGCCAGCAGCTGGCCGGACAGCCACAATGAGCAGTTCTTC. It specifies CASSWPDSHNEQFF.

This clone has only a few counts. The CDR3 bases are TGTGCCAGCAGTCCCGGGACATTCGGCAGGGGCTACACCTTC. Encoded protein: CASSPGTFGRGYTF. The chain combines TRBV6-4 with TRBJ1-2; a weak D match, TRBD1 (6 bases). Deletions cut 5 bases from V and 8 bases from J, with 18 bases between. The germline gives CDR1 MRHNA, CDR2 SNTAGT. The CDR3 is made up of 14 amino acids.

V is TRBV7-3 and J is TRBJ2-1, with D tentatively TRBD1 (6 bases). There are 13 residues in the CDR3. Trimming stripped 4 bases from V and 5 bases from J, with 9 bases between. The germline CDR1 and CDR2 sequences are SGHTA and FQGTGA. The CDR3 sequence is CASSSDRNNEQFF. In nucleotides, the CDR3 is TGTGCCAGCAGCTCCGACAGGAACAATGAGCAGTTCTTC.

This chain joins TRBV30 and TRBJ1-5; 7 bases match TRBD1. Unmatched junction bases numbered 6, after V lost 3 bases and J lost 1 base. The CDR3 extends over 15 amino acids. CDR1 GTSNPN and CDR2 SVGIG come from the germline V gene (reference sequence). In DNA, the CDR3 is TGTGCCTGGAGCCGACAGGGATGGAGCAATCAGCCCCAGCATTTT. It codes for CAWSRQGWSNQPQHF.

The rearrangement joins TRBV19 to TRBJ2-5; 10 bases map to TRBD2. This CDR3 has 17 amino acids. Germline V gene data show CDR1 as LNHDA and CDR2 as SQIVND (reference sequence). With V trimmed by 3 bases and J by 5 bases, 12 bases remained unmatched. CDR3 nucleotides: TGTGCCAGTAGTATGATCCCAAGTAGCGGGGGGAGGGAGACCCAGTACTTC. Its translation: CASSMIPSSGGRETQYF.

V is TRBV19 and J is TRBJ2-1, with TRBD2 matching over 8 bases. This CDR3 has 12 residues. Trimming took 5 bases from V and 10 from J; bases not matched to a gene: 4. CDR1 is LNHDA, CDR2 SQIVND, per germline (reference sequence). The chain's CDR3 is CASSPREGEQFF. For the CDR3, the DNA is TGTGCCAGTAGTCCCCGGGAGGGCGAGCAGTTCTTC.

J is TRBJ2-7 and V is TRBV14, with D possibly TRBD1 on 5 matching bases. Germline V gives CDR1 SGHDN, CDR2 FVKESK. The length of the CDR3 is 12 residues. V lost 4 bases to trimming and J lost 9 bases, with 13 bases between them. The CDR3 protein is CASSLTRVRQYF. The DNA of the CDR3 is TGTGCCAGCAGCCTTACCAGGGTCAGGCAGTACTTC.

This chain uses TRBV11-1 with TRBJ2-7; 7 bases match TRBD1. With 5 bases clipped from V and 0 bases from J, the junction kept 10 bases outside the gene matches. Germline CDR1 SGHAT, CDR2 FQDESV (reference sequence). The CDR3 covers 16 residues. The CDR3 protein is CASSPRTGSNSYEQYF. CDR3 DNA sequence: TGTGCCAGCAGCCCACGGACAGGAAGTAACTCCTACGAGCAGTACTTC. The whole variable domain, filled in from reference TRBV11-1 and TRBJ2-7, reads EAEVAQSPRYKITEKSQAVAFWCDPISGHATLYWYRQILGQGPELLVQFQDESVVDDSQLPKDRFSAERLKGVDSTLKIQPAELGDSAMYLCASSPRTGSNSYEQYFGPGTRLTVT.

DNA of the CDR3: TGTGCCAGTAGTAATGACGGGGAAGGAACTAATGAAAAACTGTTTTTT. Translating gives CASSNDGEGTNEKLFF. This chain joins TRBV19 and TRBJ1-4; D is uncertain. Germline values: CDR1 LNHDA, CDR2 SQIVND (reference sequence). Trimming removed 4 bases at V and 1 base at J, with 13 bases between. The CDR3 is made up of 16 amino acids.

Here the CDR3 DNA reads TGTGCCAGCAGTTTCAGGGCCATGAACACTGAAGCTTTCTTT. It translates to CASSFRAMNTEAFF. The chain joins TRBV6-2 or TRBV6-3 to TRBJ1-1; D possibly corresponds to TRBD1 (5 bases). CDR1 and CDR2 from the germline V gene are MNHEY and SVGEGT. V lost 4 bases and J 0 bases, leaving 9 bases between the germline ends. This CDR3 is built from 14 residues.

The genes are TRBV15 and TRBJ1-1; 7 bases are a match to TRBD1. Germline CDR1 reads LNHNV; CDR2 reads YYDKDF (reference sequence). This CDR3 is 13 amino acids long. Germline trimming cut 5 bases from V and 5 bases from J; bases unmatched to any gene: 5. CDR3 nucleotide sequence: TGTGCCACCAGCGCGGGACAGAGGACTGAAGCTTTCTTT. Its translation: CATSAGQRTEAFF.

This rearrangement joins TRBV5-1 to TRBJ2-7; TRBD1 matches 8 bases. The junction had 17 bases not matched to a gene; V was cut back by 5 bases and J by 4 bases. The CDR3 contains 17 residues. The germline V gene encodes CDR1 SGHRS and CDR2 YFSETQ. The CDR3 DNA sequence: TGCGCCAGCAGTTGGACTTTGGTCGGACAGGGATCTTACGAGCAGTACTTC. Translated: CASSWTLVGQGSYEQYF.

The chain carries TRBV5-1 and TRBJ1-2; no definite D call. Between the trimmed V and J ends, which lost 0 bases and 2 bases, there was a span of 11 bases. Germline assignment: CDR1 SGHRS and CDR2 YFSETQ. The CDR3 extends over 15 amino acids. The CDR3 reads CASSLEPAGNYGYTF. DNA for the CDR3: TGCGCCAGCAGCTTGGAACCGGCAGGCAACTATGGCTACACCTTC.